Here is one T cell receptor beta chain with its context. CDR3 length: 17 residues. Germline V gene sequence: CDR1 MNHNS, CDR2 SASEGT. With 4 bases clipped from V and 2 bases from J, the junction kept 8 bases outside the gene matches. The data derive from a study of blood T cell repertoires in COVID-19. Clones were read by immunoSEQ multiplex PCR, and TCRdb kept only the in-frame ones, dropping some. The table has about 220,000 clones, about four fifths seen once. The specimen was PBMCs or T cells enriched from blood (not recorded which). The V and J genes are TRBV6-1 and TRBJ2-3, with 11 positions matching TRBD2. This receptor was obtained from a woman aged 35 to 49 who had been exposed to COVID-19. The CDR3 nucleotides read TGTGCCAGCAGTGCTTCTCCTAGCGGGGGGATCACAGATACGCAGTATTTT. Translating it yields CASSASPSGGITDTQYF.